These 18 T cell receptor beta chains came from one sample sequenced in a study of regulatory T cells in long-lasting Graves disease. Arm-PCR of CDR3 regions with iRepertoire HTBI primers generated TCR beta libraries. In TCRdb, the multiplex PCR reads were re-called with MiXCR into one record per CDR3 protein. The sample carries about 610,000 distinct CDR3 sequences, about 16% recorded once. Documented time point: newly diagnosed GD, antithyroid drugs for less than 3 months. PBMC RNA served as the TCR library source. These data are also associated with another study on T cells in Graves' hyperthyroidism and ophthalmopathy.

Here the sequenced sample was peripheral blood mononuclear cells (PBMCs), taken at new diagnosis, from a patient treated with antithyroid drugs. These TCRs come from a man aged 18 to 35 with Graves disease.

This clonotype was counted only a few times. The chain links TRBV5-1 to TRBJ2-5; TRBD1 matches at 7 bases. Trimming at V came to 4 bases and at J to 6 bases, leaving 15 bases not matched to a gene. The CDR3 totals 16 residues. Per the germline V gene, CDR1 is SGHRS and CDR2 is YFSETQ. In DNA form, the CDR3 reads TGCGCCAGCAGCATCGCTACCCGGACAGGTTCGAAGACCCAGTACTTC. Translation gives CASSIATRTGSKTQYF.

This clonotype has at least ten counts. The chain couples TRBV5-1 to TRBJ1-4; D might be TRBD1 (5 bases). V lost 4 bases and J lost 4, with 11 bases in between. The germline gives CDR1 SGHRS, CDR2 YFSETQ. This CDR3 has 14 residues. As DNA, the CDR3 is TGCGCCAGCAGCGAGGGACGGGGTAATGAAAAACTGTTTTTT. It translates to CASSEGRGNEKLFF.

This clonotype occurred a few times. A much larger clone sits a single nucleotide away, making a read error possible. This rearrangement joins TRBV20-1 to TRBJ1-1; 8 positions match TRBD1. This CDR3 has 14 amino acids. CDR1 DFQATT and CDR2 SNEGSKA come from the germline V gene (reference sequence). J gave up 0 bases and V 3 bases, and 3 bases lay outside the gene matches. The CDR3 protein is CSARGDRMNTEAFF. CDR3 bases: TGCAGTGCTAGGGGGGACAGGATGAACACTGAAGCTTTCTTT.

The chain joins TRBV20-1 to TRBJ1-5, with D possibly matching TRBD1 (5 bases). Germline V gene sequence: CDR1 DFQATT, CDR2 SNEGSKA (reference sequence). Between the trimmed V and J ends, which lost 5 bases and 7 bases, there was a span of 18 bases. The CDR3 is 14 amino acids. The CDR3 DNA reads TGCAGTGCTGCCCAGGGCCTCCCAGGGCAGCCCCAGCATTTT. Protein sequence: CSAAQGLPGQPQHF.

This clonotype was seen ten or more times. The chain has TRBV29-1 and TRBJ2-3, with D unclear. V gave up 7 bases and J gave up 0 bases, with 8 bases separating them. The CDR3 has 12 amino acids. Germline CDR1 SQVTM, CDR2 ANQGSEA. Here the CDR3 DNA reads TGCAGCGCCCGAGCTAGCACAGATACGCAGTATTTT. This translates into CSARASTDTQYF.

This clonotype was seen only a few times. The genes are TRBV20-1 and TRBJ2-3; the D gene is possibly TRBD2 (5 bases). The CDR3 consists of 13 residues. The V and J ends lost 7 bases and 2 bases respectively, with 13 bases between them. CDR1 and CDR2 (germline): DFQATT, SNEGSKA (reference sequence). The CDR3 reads CSVGAEATDTQYF. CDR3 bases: TGCAGTGTAGGAGCGGAAGCCACAGATACGCAGTATTTT.

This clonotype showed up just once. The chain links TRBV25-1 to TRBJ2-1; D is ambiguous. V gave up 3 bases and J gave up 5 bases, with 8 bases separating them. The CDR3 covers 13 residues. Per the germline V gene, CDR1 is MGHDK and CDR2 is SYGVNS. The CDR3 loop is CASSDPGHNEQFF. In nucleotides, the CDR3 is TGTGCCAGCAGTGATCCTGGCCACAATGAGCAGTTCTTC.

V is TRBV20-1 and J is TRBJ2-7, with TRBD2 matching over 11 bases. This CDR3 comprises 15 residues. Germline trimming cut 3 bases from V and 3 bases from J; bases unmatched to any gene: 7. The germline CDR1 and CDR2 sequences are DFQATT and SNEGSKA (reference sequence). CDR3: CSARKTGTSGYEQYF. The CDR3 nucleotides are TGCAGTGCTAGGAAAACCGGGACTAGCGGCTACGAGCAGTACTTC.

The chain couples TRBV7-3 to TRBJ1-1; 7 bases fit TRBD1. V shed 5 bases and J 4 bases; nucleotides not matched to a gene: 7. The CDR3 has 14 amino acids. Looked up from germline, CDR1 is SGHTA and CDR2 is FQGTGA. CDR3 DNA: TGTGCCAGCAGCGAGACAGGGAGCACCACTGAAGCTTTCTTT. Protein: CASSETGSTTEAFF.

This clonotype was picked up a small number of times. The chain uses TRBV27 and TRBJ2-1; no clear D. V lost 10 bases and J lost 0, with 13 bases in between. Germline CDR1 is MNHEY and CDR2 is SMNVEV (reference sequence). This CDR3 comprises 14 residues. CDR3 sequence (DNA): TGTGCCAACGGTCGGGTCAGCTCCTACAATGAGCAGTTCTTC. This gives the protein CANGRVSSYNEQFF.

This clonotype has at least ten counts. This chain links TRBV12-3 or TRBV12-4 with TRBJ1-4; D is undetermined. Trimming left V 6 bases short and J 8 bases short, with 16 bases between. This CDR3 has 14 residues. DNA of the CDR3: TGTGCCAGCAGCCGAAAGACCCTGAGGGAAAAACTGTTTTTT. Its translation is CASSRKTLREKLFF.

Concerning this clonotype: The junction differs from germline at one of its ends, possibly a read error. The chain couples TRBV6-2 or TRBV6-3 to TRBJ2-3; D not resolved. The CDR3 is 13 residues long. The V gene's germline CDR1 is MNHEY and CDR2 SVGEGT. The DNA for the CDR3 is TGTGCCAGCAGTTACTCGGGGAAAGATACGCACTATTTT. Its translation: CASSYSGKDTHYF.

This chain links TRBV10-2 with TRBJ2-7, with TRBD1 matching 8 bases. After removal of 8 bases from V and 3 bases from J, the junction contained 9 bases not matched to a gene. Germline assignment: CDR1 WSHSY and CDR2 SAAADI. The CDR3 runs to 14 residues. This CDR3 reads CASLMAGGYYEQYF. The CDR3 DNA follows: TGCGCCAGCCTTATGGCAGGGGGCTACTACGAGCAGTACTTC.

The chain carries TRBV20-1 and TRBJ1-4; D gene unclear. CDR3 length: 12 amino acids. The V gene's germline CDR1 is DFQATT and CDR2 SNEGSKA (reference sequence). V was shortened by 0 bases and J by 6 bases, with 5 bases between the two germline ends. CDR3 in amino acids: CSARDWDEKLFF. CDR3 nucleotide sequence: TGCAGTGCTAGAGACTGGGATGAAAAACTGTTTTTT.

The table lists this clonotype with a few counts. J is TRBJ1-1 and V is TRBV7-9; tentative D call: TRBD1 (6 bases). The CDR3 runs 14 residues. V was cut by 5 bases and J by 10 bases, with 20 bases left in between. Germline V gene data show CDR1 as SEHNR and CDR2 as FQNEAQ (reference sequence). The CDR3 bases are TGTGCCAGCAGCCCCAAGGGGGTCATGAAAGGAGCTTTCTTT. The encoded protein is CASSPKGVMKGAFF. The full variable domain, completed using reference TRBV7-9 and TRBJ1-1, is DTGVSQNPRHKITKRGQNVTFRCDPISEHNRLYWYRQTLGQGPEFLTYFQNEAQLEKSRLLSDRFSAERPKGSFSTLEIQRTEQGDSAMYLCASSPKGVMKGAFFGQGTRLTVV.

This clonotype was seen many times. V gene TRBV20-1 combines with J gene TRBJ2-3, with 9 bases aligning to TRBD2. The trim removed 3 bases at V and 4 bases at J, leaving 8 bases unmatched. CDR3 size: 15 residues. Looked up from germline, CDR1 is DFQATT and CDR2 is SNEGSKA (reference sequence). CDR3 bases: TGCAGTGCTAGCGTCCGGGGCGGGAGGGCAGATACGCAGTATTTT. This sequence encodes CSASVRGGRADTQYF.

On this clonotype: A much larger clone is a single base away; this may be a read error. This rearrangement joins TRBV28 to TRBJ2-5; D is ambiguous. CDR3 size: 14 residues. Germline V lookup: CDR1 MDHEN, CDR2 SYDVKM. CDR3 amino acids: CASSLLTRQETQCF. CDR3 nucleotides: TGTGCCAGCAGTTTATTAACCAGACAAGAGACCCAGTGCTTC.

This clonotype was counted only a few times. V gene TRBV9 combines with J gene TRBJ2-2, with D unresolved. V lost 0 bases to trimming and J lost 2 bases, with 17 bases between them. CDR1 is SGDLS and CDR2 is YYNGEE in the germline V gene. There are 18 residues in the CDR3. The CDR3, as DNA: TGTGCCAGCAGCGTAGCCCTTTTTACAAGCCTTAACACCGGGGAGCTGTTTTTT. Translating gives CASSVALFTSLNTGELFF.